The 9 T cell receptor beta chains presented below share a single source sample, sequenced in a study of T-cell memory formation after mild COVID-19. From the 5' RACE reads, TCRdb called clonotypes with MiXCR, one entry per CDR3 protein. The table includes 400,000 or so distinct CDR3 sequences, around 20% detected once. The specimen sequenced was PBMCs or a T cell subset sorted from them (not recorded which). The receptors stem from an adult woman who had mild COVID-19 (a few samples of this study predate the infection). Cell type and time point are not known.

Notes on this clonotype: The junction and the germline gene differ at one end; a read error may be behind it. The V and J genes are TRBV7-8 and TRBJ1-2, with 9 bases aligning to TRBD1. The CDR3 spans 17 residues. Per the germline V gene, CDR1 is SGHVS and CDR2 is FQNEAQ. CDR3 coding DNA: TGTGCCAGCAGTTTAGGCCCGGGACAGGGTCGGGGCTATGGCTACACCTTC. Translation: CASSLGPGQGRGYGYTF.

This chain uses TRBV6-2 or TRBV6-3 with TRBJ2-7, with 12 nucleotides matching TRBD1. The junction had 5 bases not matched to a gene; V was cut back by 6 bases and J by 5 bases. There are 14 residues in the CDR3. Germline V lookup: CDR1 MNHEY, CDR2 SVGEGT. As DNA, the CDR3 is TGTGCCAGCAGGAGGGACAGGGGGCGTCACGAGCAGTACTTC. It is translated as CASRRDRGRHEQYF.

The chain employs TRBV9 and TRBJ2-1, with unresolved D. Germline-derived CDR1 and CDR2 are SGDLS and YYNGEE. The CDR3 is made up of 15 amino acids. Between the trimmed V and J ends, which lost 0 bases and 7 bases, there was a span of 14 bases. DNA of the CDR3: TGTGCCAGCAGCGTAGCTCCAGCTAGTAAAAATGAGCAGTTCTTC. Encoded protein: CASSVAPASKNEQFF.

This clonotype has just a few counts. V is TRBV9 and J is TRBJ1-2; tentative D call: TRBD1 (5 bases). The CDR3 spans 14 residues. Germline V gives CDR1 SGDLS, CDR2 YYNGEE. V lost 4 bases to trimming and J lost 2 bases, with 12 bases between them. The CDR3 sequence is CASSSSNRNYGYTF. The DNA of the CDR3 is TGTGCCAGCAGCTCATCGAACAGGAACTATGGCTACACCTTC.

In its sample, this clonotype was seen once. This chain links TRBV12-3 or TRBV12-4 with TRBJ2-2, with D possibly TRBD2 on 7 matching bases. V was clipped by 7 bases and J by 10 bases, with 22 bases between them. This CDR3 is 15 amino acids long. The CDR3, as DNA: TGTGCCAGCATTACTCAGGGGACTACCGACCCGGAGCTGTTTTTT. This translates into CASITQGTTDPELFF.

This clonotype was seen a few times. This CDR3 reads CASSPSGNLYEQYF. In nucleotides, the CDR3 is TGTGCCAGCAGCCCCAGTGGTAACCTCTACGAGCAGTACTTC. The chain combines TRBV7-9 with TRBJ2-7; D gene uncertain. The V and J ends lost 5 bases and 3 bases respectively, with 14 bases between them. Germline V gene sequence: CDR1 SEHNR, CDR2 FQNEAQ (reference sequence). The CDR3 is 14 residues long.

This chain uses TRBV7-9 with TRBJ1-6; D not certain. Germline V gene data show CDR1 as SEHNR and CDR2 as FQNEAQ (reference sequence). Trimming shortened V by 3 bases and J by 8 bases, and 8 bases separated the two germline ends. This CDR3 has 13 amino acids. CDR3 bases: TGTGCCAGCAGCTTCGGATTGGATTCACCCCTCCACTTT. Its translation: CASSFGLDSPLHF. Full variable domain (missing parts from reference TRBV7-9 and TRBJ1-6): DTGVSQNPRHKITKRGQNVTFRCDPISEHNRLYWYRQTLGQGPEFLTYFQNEAQLEKSRLLSDRFSAERPKGSFSTLEIQRTEQGDSAMYLCASSFGLDSPLHFGNGTRLTVT.

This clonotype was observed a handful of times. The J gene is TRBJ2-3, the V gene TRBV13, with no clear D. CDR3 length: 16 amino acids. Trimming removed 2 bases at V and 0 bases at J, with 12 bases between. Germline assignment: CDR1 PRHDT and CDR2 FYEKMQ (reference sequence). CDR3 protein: CASSLTSGSSTDTQYF. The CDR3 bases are TGTGCCAGCAGCTTAACTTCCGGGTCTAGCACAGATACGCAGTATTTT.

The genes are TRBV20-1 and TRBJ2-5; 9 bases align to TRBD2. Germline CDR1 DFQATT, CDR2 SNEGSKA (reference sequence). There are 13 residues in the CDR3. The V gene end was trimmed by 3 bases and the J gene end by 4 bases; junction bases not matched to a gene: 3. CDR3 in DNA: TGCAGTGCTAGGGGGACTAGCCGAGAGACCCAGTACTTC. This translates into CSARGTSRETQYF.